This T cell receptor (beta chain) was retrieved from a study of post-analysis software for immune sequencing data. Study-level results: A handful of TRBV segments appeared more often in patients than in controls, and TRBV5-6, TRBV5-1 and TRBV20-1 were among these.

TCR beta libraries were prepared from cDNA with unique molecular identifiers. TCRdb itself ran the PCR reads through MiXCR, one entry per CDR3 protein. The repertoire holds about 540,000 distinct CDR3 sequences, with roughly 34% as singletons. A remark on this clonotype: Its antigen remains unidentified.

The CDR3 is 13 amino acids. Trimming stripped 0 bases from V and 0 bases from J, with 5 bases between. Germline V gene data show CDR1 as DFQATT and CDR2 as SNEGSKA (reference sequence). Sequenced sample: blood. The chain joins TRBV20-1 to TRBJ1-1; no clear D. The source is a girl aged 2-17 years with multiple sclerosis. DNA of the CDR3: TGCAGTGCTAGAGATCCCCTGAACACTGAAGCTTTCTTT. This encodes CSARDPLNTEAFF.